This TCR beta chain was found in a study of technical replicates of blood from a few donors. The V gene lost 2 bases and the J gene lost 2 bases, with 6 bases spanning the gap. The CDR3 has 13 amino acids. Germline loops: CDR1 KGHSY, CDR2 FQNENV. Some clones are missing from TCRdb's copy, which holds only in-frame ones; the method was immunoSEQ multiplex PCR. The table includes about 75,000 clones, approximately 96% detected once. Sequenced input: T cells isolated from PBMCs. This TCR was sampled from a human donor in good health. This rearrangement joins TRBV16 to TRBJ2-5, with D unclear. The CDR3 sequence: CASSQGRQETQYF. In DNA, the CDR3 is TGTGCCAGCAGCCAAGGCAGGCAAGAGACCCAGTACTTC.